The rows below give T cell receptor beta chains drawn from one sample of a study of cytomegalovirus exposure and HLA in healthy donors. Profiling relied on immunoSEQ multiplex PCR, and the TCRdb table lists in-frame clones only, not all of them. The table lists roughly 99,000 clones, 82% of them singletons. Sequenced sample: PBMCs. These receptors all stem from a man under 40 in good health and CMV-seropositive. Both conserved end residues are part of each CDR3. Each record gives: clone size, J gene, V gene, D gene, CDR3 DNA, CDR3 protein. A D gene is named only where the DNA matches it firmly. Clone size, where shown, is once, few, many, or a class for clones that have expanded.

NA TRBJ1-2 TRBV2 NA TGTGCCAGCAGTGATTCTGACAGGCCTTGGAACACCTTC CASSDSDRPWNTF
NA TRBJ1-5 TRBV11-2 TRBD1 TGTGCCAGCAGTCCTCGTCCAGGGGGCGGGAATCAGCCCCAGCATTTT CASSPRPGGGNQPQHF
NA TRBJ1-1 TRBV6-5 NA TGTGCCAGCAGTTATCAGGAGAACACTGAAGCTTTCTTT CASSYQENTEAFF
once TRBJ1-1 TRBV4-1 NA TGCGCCAGCAGCCAAGATTCCGGGAAGTGGAAAGCTTTCTTT CASSQDSGKWKAFF
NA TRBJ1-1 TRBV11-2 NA TGTGCCAGCAACCCTTCCCGGGGGTCTGAAGCTTTCTTT CASNPSRGSEAFF
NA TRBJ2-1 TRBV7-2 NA TGTGCCAGCAGCTTAGGTGCGGGGGCCTTAAACTCCTACAATGAGCAGTTCTTC CASSLGAGALNSYNEQFF
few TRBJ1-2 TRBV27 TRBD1 TGTGCCAGCAGTCCAGGACAGGGGCGTAAAGCTAACTATGGCTACACCTTC CASSPGQGRKANYGYTF
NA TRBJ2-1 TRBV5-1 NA TGCGCCAGCAGCTTGGATCTAGAATCCTACAATGAGCAGTTCTTC CASSLDLESYNEQFF
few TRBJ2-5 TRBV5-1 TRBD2 TGTGCCAGCAGTCCGGGGACTAGCGGGGCCAGAGAGACCCAGTACTTC CASSPGTSGARETQYF
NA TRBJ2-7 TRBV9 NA TGTGCCAGCAGCGTAGATGTGAGGGCCTACGAGCAGTACTTC CASSVDVRAYEQYF
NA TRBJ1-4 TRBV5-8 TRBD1 TGTGCCAGCAGCTTCCGGACAGGGGCATATAATGAAAAACTGTTTTTT CASSFRTGAYNEKLFF
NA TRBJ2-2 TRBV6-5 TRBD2 TGTGCCAGCAGTGGGGCGGGGGGGAACACCGGGGAGCTGTTTTTT CASSGAGGNTGELFF
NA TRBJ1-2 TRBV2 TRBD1 TGTGCCAGCAGTGTTCTGGGACAGGGGCTTTCTAGCTACACCTTC CASSVLGQGLSSYTF
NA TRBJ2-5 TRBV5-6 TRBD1 TGTGCCAGCAGCCTCCACGGGACAGGGGGAGAGACCCAGTACTTC CASSLHGTGGETQYF
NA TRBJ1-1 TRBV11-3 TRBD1 TGTGCCAGCAGCAATAACAGGGGCCTAAGCCCAGCTTTCTTT CASSNNRGLSPAFF
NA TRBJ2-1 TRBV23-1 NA TGCGCCAGCAGTCAGACCGACAGGTGGTCCTACAATGAGCAGTTCTTC CASSQTDRWSYNEQFF
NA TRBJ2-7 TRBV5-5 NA TGTGCCAGCAGCTCCTTCGCAGGGGCCTACTACGAGCAGTACTTC CASSSFAGAYYEQYF
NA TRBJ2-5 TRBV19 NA TGTGCCAGTAGTATAGATCGGGGTCAAGAGACCCAGTACTTC CASSIDRGQETQYF
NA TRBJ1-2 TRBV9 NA TGTGCCAGCAGCCCCTGGACATCGGATCTCTATGGCTACACCTTC CASSPWTSDLYGYTF
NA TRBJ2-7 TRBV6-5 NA TGTGCCAGCAGTTCCCGGGACAAGATCTACGAGCAGTACTTC CASSSRDKIYEQYF
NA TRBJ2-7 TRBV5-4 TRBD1 TGTGCCAGCAGCTTCCGGGACAGGGCCTACGAGCAGTACTTC CASSFRDRAYEQYF
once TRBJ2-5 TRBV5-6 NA TGTGCCAGCAGCCCCCGACTAGGGGAGTACCAAGAGACCCAGTACTTC CASSPRLGEYQETQYF
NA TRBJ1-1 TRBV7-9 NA TGTTCCAGCAGCTTAGACACGGGAGGGGCTGAAGCTTTCTTT CSSSLDTGGAEAFF